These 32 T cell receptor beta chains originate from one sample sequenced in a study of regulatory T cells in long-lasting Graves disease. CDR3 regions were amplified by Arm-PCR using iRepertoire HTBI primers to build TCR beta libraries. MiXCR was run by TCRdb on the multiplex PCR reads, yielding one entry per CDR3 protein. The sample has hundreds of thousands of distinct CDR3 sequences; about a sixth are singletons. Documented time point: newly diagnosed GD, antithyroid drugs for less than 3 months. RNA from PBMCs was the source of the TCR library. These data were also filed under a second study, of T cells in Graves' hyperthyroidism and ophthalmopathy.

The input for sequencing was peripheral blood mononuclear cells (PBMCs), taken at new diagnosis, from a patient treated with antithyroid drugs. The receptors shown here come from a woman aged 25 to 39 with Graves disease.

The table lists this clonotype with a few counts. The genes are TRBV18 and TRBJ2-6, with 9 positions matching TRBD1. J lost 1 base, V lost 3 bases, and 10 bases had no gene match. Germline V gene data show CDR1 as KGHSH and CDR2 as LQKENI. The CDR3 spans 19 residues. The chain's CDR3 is CASSPVVQGAMSGANVLTF. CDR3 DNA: TGTGCCAGCTCACCGGTAGTACAGGGGGCGATGTCTGGGGCCAACGTCCTGACTTTC.

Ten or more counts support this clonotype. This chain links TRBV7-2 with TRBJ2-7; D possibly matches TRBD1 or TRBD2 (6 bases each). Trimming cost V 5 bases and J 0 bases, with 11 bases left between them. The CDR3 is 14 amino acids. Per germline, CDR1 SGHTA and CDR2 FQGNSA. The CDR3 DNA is TGTGCCAGCAGCCCGCGGGACACCTCCTACGAGCAGTACTTC. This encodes CASSPRDTSYEQYF. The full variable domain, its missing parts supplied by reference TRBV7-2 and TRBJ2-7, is GAGVSQSPSNKVTEKGKDVELRCDPISGHTALYWYRQSLGQGLEFLIYFQGNSAPDKSGLPSDRFSAERTGGSVSTLTIQRTQQEDSAVYLCASSPRDTSYEQYFGPGTRLTVT.

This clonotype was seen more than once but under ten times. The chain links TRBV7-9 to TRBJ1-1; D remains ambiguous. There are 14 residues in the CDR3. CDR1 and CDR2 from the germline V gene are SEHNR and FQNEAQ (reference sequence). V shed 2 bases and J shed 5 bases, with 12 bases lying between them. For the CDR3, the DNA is TGTGCCAGCAGCTTAACCGGGAGGAGGACTGAAGCTTTCTTT. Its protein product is CASSLTGRRTEAFF.

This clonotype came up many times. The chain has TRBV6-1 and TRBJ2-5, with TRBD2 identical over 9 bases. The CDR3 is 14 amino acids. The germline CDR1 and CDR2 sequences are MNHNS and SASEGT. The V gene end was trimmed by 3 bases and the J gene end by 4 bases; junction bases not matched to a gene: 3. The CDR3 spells CASSDIAGAETQYF. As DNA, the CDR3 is TGTGCCAGCAGTGACATAGCGGGAGCAGAGACCCAGTACTTC.

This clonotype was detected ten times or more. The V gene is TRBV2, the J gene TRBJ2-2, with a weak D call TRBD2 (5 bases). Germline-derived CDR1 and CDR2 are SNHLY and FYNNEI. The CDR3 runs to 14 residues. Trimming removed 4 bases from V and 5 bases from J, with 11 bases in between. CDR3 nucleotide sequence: TGTGCCAGCAGTGTCCAAACTAGTACCGGGGAGCTGTTTTTT. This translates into CASSVQTSTGELFF.

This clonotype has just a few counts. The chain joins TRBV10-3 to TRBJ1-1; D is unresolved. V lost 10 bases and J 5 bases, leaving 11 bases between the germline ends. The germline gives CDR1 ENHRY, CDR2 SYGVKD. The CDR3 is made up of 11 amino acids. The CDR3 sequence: CASDFGTEAFF. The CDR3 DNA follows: TGTGCCAGTGACTTCGGGACTGAAGCTTTCTTT.

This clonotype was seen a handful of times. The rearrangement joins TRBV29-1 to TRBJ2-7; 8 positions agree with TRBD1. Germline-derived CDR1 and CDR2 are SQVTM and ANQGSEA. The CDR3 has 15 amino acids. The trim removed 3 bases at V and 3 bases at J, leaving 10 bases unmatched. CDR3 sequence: CSVERAGGLDYEQYF. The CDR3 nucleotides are TGCAGCGTTGAGCGGGCAGGGGGCTTGGACTACGAGCAGTACTTC.

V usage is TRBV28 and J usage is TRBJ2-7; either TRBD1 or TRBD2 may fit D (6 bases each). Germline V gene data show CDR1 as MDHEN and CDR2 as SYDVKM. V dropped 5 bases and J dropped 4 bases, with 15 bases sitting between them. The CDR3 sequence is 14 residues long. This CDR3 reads CASSPGGGEYEQYF. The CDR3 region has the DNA TGTGCCAGCAGTCCTGGGGGCGGGGAGTACGAGCAGTACTTC.

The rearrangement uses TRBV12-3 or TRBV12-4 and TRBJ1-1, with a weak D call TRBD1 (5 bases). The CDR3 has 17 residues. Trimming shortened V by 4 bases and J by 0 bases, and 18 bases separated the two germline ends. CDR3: CASSWDLRDIMNTEAFF. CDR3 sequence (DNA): TGTGCCAGCAGTTGGGACCTTAGGGATATCATGAACACTGAAGCTTTCTTT.

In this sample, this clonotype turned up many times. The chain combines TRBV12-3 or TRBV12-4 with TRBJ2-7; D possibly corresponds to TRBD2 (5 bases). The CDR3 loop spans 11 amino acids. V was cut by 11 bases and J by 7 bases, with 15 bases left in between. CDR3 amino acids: CACRGPGEQYF. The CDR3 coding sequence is TGTGCCTGCCGAGGGCCGGGGGAGCAGTACTTC.

The DNA for the CDR3 is TGTGCCAGCAGGTTGGGGGGCCGCACAGATACGCAGTATTTT. This sequence encodes CASRLGGRTDTQYF. This chain joins TRBV2 and TRBJ2-3; D assignment may be TRBD1 or TRBD2 (6 bases each). CDR1 and CDR2 (germline): SNHLY, FYNNEI. V lost 6 bases and J lost 1, with 11 bases in between. This CDR3 region has 14 residues.

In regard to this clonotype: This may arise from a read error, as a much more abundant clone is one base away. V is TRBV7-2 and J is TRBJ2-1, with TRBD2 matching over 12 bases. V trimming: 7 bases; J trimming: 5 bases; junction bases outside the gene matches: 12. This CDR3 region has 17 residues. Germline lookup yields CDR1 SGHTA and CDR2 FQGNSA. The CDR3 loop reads CASTLQSSGRGDNEQFF. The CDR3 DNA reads TGTGCCAGCACTCTCCAATCTAGCGGGAGGGGAGACAATGAGCAGTTCTTC. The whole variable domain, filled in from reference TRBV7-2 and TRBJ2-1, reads GAGVSQSPSNKVTEKGKDVELRCDPISGHTALYWYRQSLGQGLEFLIYFQGNSAPDKSGLPSDRFSAERTGGSVSTLTIQRTQQEDSAVYLCASTLQSSGRGDNEQFFGPGTRLTVL.

CDR3 DNA sequence: TGTGCCAGCAGTTATCGGCGCAGGGGGTCGGGATTAGCGAATCAGCCCCAGCATTTT. Its translation is CASSYRRRGSGLANQPQHF. V and J are TRBV6-5 and TRBJ1-5, with 7 bases lining up with TRBD1. V was pared by 3 bases and J by 4 bases, with 18 bases of the junction left unmatched. Germline V gene data show CDR1 as MNHEY and CDR2 as SVGAGI. The CDR3 is made up of 19 amino acids.

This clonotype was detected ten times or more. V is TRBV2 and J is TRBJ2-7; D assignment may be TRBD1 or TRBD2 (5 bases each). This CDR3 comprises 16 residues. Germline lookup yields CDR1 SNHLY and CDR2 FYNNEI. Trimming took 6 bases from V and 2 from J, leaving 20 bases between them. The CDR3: CASSADGLQDTYEQYF. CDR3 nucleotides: TGTGCCAGCAGCGCGGACGGACTGCAGGACACCTACGAGCAGTACTTC.

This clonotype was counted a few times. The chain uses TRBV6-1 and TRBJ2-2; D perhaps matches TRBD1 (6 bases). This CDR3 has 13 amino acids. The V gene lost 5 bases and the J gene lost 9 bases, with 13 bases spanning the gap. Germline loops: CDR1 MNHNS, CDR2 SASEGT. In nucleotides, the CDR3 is TGTGCCAGCAGTTACGGGGACATATGGGAGCTGTTTTTT. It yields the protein CASSYGDIWELFF.

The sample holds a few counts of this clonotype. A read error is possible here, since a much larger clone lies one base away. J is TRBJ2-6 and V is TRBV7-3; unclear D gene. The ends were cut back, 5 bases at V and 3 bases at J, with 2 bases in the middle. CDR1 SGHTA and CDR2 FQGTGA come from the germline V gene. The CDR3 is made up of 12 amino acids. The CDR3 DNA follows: TGTGCCAGCAGCCTTGGGGCCAACGTCCTGACTTTC. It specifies CASSLGANVLTF.

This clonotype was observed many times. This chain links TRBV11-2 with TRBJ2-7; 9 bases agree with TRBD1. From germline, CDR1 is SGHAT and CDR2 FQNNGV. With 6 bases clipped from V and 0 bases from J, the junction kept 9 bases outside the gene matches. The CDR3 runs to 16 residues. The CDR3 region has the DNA TGTGCCAGCAGACCTACAGGGGGCCAGAGCTCCTACGAGCAGTACTTC. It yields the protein CASRPTGGQSSYEQYF.

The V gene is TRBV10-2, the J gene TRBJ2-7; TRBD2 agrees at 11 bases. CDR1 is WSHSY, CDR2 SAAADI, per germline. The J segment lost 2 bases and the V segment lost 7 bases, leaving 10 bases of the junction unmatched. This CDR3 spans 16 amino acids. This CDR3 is CASTLTSGSLTYEQYF. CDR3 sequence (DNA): TGCGCCAGCACCCTAACTAGCGGGAGCCTAACCTACGAGCAGTACTTC.

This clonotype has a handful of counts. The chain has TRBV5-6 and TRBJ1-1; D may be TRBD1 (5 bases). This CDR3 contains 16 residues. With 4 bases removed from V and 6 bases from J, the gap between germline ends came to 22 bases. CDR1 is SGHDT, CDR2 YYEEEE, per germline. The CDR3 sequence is CASSVRGIWTSAEAFF. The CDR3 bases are TGTGCCAGCAGCGTCCGGGGGATATGGACGTCTGCTGAAGCTTTCTTT.

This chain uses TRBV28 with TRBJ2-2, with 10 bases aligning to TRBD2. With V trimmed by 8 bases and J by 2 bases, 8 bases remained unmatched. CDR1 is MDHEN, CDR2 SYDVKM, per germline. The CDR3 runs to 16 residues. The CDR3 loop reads CASESGRVGNTGELFF. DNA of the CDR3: TGTGCCAGCGAGAGCGGGAGGGTTGGAAACACCGGGGAGCTGTTTTTT. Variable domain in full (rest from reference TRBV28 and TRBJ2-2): DVKVTQSSRYLVKRTGEKVFLECVQDMDHENMFWYRQDPGLGLRLIYFSYDVKMKEKGDIPEGYSVSREKKERFSLILESASTNQTSMYLCASESGRVGNTGELFFGEGSRLTVL.

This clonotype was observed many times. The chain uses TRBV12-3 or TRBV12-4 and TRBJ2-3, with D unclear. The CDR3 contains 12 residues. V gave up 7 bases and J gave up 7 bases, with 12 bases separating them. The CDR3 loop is CASTPDSHTQYF. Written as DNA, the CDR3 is TGTGCCAGCACCCCAGACTCTCATACGCAGTATTTT.

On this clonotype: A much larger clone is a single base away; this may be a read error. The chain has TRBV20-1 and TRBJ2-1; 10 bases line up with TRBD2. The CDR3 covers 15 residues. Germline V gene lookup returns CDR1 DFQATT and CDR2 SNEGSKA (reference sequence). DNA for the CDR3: TGCAGTGCTAGGGGCGGACTAGCGGCCTACAATAAGCAGTTCTTC. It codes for CSARGGLAAYNKQFF.

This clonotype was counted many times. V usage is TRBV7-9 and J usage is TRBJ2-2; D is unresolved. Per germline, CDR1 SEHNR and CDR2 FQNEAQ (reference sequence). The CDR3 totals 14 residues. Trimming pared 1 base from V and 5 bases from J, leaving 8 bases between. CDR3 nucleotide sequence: TGTGCCAGCAGCTTAGACTCATGGACCGGGGAGCTGTTTTTT. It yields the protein CASSLDSWTGELFF.

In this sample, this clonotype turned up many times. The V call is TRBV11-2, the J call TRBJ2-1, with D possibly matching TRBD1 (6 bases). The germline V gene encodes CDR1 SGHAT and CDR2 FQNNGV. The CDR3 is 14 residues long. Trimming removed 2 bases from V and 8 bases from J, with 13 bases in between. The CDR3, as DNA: TGTGCCAGCAGCTTAAGGGGGAGAGGCGATGAGCAGTTCTTC. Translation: CASSLRGRGDEQFF.

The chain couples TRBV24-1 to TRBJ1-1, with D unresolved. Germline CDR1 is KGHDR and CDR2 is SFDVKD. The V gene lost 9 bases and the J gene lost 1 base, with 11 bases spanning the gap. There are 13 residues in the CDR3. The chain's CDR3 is CATRVRSNTEAFF. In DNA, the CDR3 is TGTGCCACCCGAGTGCGGTCGAACACTGAAGCTTTCTTT.

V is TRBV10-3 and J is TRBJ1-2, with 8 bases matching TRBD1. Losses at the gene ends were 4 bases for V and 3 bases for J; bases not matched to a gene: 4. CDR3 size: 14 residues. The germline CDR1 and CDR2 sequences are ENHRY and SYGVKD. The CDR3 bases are TGTGCCATCAGTGGGACGACAGGGGACTATGGCTACACCTTC. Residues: CAISGTTGDYGYTF.

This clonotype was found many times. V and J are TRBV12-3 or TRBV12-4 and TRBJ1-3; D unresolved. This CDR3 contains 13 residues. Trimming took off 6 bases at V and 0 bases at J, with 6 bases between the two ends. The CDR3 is CASRQSSGNTIYF. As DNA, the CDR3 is TGTGCCAGCAGGCAATCCTCTGGAAACACCATATATTTT.

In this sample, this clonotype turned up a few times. The DNA for the CDR3 is TGTGCCAGCAGCTCCACAGGGGGGCCGTCCGAGCAGTACTTC. It is translated as CASSSTGGPSEQYF. The chain is built from TRBV7-2 and TRBJ2-7; 8 bases fit TRBD1. The CDR3 is made up of 14 amino acids. The germline V gene encodes CDR1 SGHTA and CDR2 FQGNSA. Trimming removed 4 bases from V and 6 bases from J; junction bases left unmatched: 8.

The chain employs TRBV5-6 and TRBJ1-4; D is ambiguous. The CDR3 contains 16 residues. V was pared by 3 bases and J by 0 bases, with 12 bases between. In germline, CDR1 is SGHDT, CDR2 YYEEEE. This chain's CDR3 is CASSSIRVATNEKLFF. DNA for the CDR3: TGTGCCAGCAGCTCTATCCGAGTTGCAACTAATGAAAAACTGTTTTTT.

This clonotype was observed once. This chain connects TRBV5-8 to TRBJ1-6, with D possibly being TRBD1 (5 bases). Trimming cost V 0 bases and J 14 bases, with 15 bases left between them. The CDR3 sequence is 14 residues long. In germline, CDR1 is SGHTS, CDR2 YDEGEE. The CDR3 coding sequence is TGTGCCAGCAGCTTGGTATTGGTAGGGGCAACCCTCCACTTT. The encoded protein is CASSLVLVGATLHF.

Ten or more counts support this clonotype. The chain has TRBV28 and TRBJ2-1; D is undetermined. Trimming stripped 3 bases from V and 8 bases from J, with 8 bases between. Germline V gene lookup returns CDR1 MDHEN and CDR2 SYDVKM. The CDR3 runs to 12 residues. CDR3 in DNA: TGTGCCAGCAGTTTTCAGTTCCATGAGCAGTTCTTC. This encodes CASSFQFHEQFF.

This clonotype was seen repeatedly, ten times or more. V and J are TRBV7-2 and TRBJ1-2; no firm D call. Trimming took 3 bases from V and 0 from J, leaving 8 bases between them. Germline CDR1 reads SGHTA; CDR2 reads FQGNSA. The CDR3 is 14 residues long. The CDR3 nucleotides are TGTGCCAGCAGCTTCTCACGGGCTAACTATGGCTACACCTTC. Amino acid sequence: CASSFSRANYGYTF.